These 15 T cell receptor beta chains were all obtained from the same sample, sequenced in a study of blood T cells in healthy people across ages. Then a second PCR, running roughly 7 to 11 cycles, was carried out with a sample-barcoded 5' primer and a J-beta primer mix. TCRdb used MiXCR to reprocess the 5' RACE reads, holding one entry per CDR3 protein. The sample lists 900,000 to 950,000 distinct CDR3 sequences; roughly 29% were seen once. These same data were also listed under a study on T cells of mothers and their children.

The sequenced sample consisted of blood. The receptors come from a woman in her thirties or forties in good health.

The V and J genes are TRBV27 and TRBJ2-3; TRBD2 agrees at 10 bases. V dropped 5 bases and J dropped 0; count of bases not matched to a gene: 2. The CDR3 length is 15 residues. Germline CDR1 reads MNHEY; CDR2 reads SMNVEV (reference sequence). CDR3 loop: CASSKRGGSTDTQYF. In DNA form, the CDR3 reads TGTGCCAGCAGTAAGCGGGGGGGTAGCACAGATACGCAGTATTTT.

This clonotype was counted a few times. The chain joins TRBV18 to TRBJ1-2; 9 nucleotides line up with TRBD1. This CDR3 contains 16 residues. The V gene end was trimmed by 0 bases and the J gene end by 3 bases; junction bases not matched to a gene: 5. CDR1 KGHSH and CDR2 LQKENI come from the germline V gene. The CDR3 nucleotides are TGTGCCAGCTCACCACCTTCCGGACAGGGGTACTATGGCTACACCTTC. The encoded protein is CASSPPSGQGYYGYTF.

The table lists this clonotype with a few counts. The DNA for the CDR3 is TGTGCCAGCAGCTCGGGGAGGGGATACTATGGCTACACCTTC. Its protein is CASSSGRGYYGYTF. This chain uses TRBV13 with TRBJ1-2, with D perhaps TRBD1 (5 bases). The CDR3 totals 14 residues. V lost 4 bases, J lost 3 bases, and 12 bases lay in between. The germline V gene encodes CDR1 PRHDT and CDR2 FYEKMQ (reference sequence).

This sequence joins TRBV15 and TRBJ2-3; 7 bases match TRBD2. This CDR3 contains 15 residues. The ends lost 7 bases at V and 0 bases at J; junction bases unmatched: 7. The germline CDR1 and CDR2 sequences are LNHNV and YYDKDF (reference sequence). For the CDR3, the DNA is TGTGCCACCACCAAAGCGGGGATTAGCACAGATACGCAGTATTTT. It yields the protein CATTKAGISTDTQYF.

This rearrangement joins TRBV28 to TRBJ2-1, with D uncertain. Per germline, CDR1 MDHEN and CDR2 SYDVKM. The ends were cut back, 7 bases at V and 3 bases at J, with 13 bases in the middle. This CDR3 is 14 amino acids long. The CDR3 DNA reads as TGTGCCAGCAACCCGGGCGCGGACTACAATGAGCAGTTCTTC. Translated, it gives CASNPGADYNEQFF.

This clonotype was observed a handful of times. V usage is TRBV24-1 and J usage is TRBJ1-2; D is undetermined. Germline CDR1 KGHDR, CDR2 SFDVKD. The V and J ends lost 4 bases and 4 bases respectively, with 12 bases between them. CDR3 size: 14 residues. CDR3 sequence: CATSDNTKFYGYTF. CDR3 coding DNA: TGTGCCACCAGTGACAATACAAAATTCTATGGCTACACCTTC.

This clonotype occurred many times. The chain recombines TRBV7-2 with TRBJ1-2, with D maybe TRBD1 (6 bases). Germline loops: CDR1 SGHTA, CDR2 FQGNSA. The CDR3 runs 14 residues. V was clipped by 3 bases and J by 4 bases, with 12 bases between them. CDR3 bases: TGTGCCAGCAGCTTTCCTCGGGGGCGCTATGGCTACACCTTC. Amino acid sequence: CASSFPRGRYGYTF.

This chain uses TRBV29-1 with TRBJ1-5; TRBD1 might be the D (5 bases). The CDR3 runs to 13 residues. The germline V and J ends were trimmed by 4 bases and 3 bases, with 10 bases remaining between them. Looked up from germline, CDR1 is SQVTM and CDR2 is ANQGSEA. The CDR3 DNA follows: TGCAGCGTTGCTCAGGGTTACAATCAGCCCCAGCATTTT. It encodes CSVAQGYNQPQHF.

This clonotype was recorded a few times. V gene TRBV9 combines with J gene TRBJ1-2; D might be TRBD1 (5 bases). Germline CDR1 is SGDLS and CDR2 is YYNGEE. The length of the CDR3 is 15 residues. The V end was cut by 3 bases, the J end by 1 base, with 13 bases between. CDR3: CASSARDRINYGYTF. CDR3 bases: TGTGCCAGCAGCGCCAGAGACAGAATTAACTATGGCTACACCTTC.

On this clonotype: At one end the junction does not follow the germline gene, possibly because of a read error. The chain couples TRBV29-1 to TRBJ2-1; 7 bases match TRBD1. The germline CDR1 and CDR2 sequences are SQVTM and ANQGSEA. The CDR3 sequence is 16 residues long. CDR3: CSIEGPGQKSYNEQFF. CDR3 coding DNA: TGCAGCATTGAAGGCCCGGGACAGAAATCCTACAATGAGCAGTTCTTC.

V usage is TRBV9 and J usage is TRBJ2-5; a possible D gene is TRBD1 (6 bases). V was trimmed by 4 bases and J by 4 bases, leaving 20 bases between them. The CDR3 contains 16 residues. CDR1 is SGDLS, CDR2 YYNGEE, per germline. CDR3 amino acids: CASSPRTVTIGETQYF. CDR3 bases: TGTGCCAGCAGCCCGCGGACAGTTACGATTGGAGAGACCCAGTACTTC.

The J gene is TRBJ2-7, the V gene TRBV6-2 or TRBV6-3, with a possible D match to TRBD1 (5 bases). CDR3 length equals 14 residues. Germline lookup yields CDR1 MNHEY and CDR2 SVGEGT. V gave up 2 bases and J gave up 6 bases, with 14 bases separating them. CDR3 sequence reads: CASSYVQGGREQYF. In DNA form, the CDR3 reads TGTGCCAGCAGTTACGTGCAGGGTGGACGCGAGCAGTACTTC.

The V gene is TRBV28, the J gene TRBJ1-2, with D unresolved. Germline V gene data show CDR1 as MDHEN and CDR2 as SYDVKM. There are 12 residues in the CDR3. Trimming left V 8 bases short and J 2 bases short, with 9 bases between. In DNA, the CDR3 is TGTGCCAGCGCCCTAGGAAACTATGGCTACACCTTC. Its protein product is CASALGNYGYTF.

The chain links TRBV24-1 to TRBJ1-1; a possible D gene is TRBD1 (6 bases). The CDR3 sequence is 14 residues long. Trimming cost V 10 bases and J 4 bases, with 18 bases left between them. From germline, CDR1 is KGHDR and CDR2 SFDVKD. CDR3 sequence reads: CATQRGGDFTEAFF. CDR3 DNA: TGTGCCACACAGAGGGGGGGTGATTTCACTGAAGCTTTCTTT.

This clonotype was picked up many times. The CDR3 nucleotides read TGCAGTGCCCGAAGGACAGGGCGAGGCGAGCAGTACTTC. Its translation is CSARRTGRGEQYF. The chain uses TRBV20-1 and TRBJ2-7; TRBD1 matches at 8 bases. J was trimmed by 6 bases and V by 6 bases; bases with no gene match: 10. This CDR3 region has 13 residues. Per the germline V gene, CDR1 is DFQATT and CDR2 is SNEGSKA (reference sequence).